The TCR beta chain under discussion was sequenced for a study of blood T cell repertoires in COVID-19. Background on the study: Samples taken during acute and convalescent COVID-19 were collected in the United States, Italy and Spain.

V gave up 2 bases and J gave up 4 bases, with 12 bases separating them. The CDR3 consists of 14 residues. Germline V CDR1 and CDR2: MNHEY, SVGEGT. Per the original data handling: Estimates of nucleated cell counts were drawn from the amplification of reference gene primers. This table comes from immunoSEQ multiplex PCR, and its TCRdb copy is limited to in-frame clones, with some not included. The V and J calls and clone size come from that table; D and trimming were worked out from the DNA. Among under 200,000 clones listed, roughly 82% were seen once. The clonotype originates from a woman between 25 and 40 years old with acute or convalescent COVID-19. The specimen sequenced was peripheral blood. The rearrangement uses TRBV6-2 or TRBV6-3 and TRBJ2-7, with D possibly TRBD2 on 6 matching bases. CDR3 region: CASSYPGVGYEQYF. Written as DNA, the CDR3 is TGTGCCAGCAGTTACCCGGGGGTTGGGTACGAGCAGTACTTC.